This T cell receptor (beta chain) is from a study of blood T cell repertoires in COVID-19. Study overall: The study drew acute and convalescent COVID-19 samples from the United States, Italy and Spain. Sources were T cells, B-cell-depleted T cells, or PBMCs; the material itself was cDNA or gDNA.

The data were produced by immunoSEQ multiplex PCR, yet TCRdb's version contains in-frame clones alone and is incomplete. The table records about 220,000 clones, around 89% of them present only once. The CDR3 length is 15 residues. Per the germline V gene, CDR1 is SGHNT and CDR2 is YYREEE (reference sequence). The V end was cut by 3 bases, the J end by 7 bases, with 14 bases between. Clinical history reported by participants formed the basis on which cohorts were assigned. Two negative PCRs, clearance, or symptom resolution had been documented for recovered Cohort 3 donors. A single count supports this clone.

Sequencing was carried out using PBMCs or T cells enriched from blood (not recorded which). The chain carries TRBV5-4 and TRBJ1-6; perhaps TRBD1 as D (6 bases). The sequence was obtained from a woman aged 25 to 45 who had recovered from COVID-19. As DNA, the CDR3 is TGTGCCAGCAGCTCGAGGACAGCGGGGAATTCACCCCTCCACTTT. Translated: CASSSRTAGNSPLHF.